The 8 T cell receptor beta chains given below trace back to one sample, sequenced in a study of blood T cell repertoires in COVID-19. Repertoires were generated with immunoSEQ multiplex PCR, while TCRdb's copy carries only in-frame clones and drops some. Among approximately 260,000 clones, roughly 80% were seen once, and the ten largest hold over 8%. The sequenced sample was peripheral blood. The receptors derive from a woman older than 75 with acute or convalescent COVID-19.

This clone was seen once. The chain combines TRBV2 with TRBJ1-4; D is unclear. The CDR3 extends over 14 amino acids. CDR1 and CDR2 (germline): SNHLY, FYNNEI. The V gene lost 6 bases and the J gene lost 5 bases, with 13 bases spanning the gap. The CDR3 DNA reads as TGTGCCAGCAGAAGAAGCTTTGCCAATGAAAAACTGTTTTTT. The encoded protein is CASRRSFANEKLFF.

This chain uses TRBV21-1 with TRBJ1-3; the table assigns TRBD1, which was not confirmed against the DNA. TRBV21-1 is labeled a pseudogene. This CDR3 region has 17 residues. The DNA for the CDR3 is TGTGCCAGCAGCGATTCCAGGGCTAAGAACTCTGGAAACACCATATATTTT. As protein: CASSDSRAKNSGNTIYF.

J is TRBJ1-2 and V is TRBV7-8, with a tentative D call TRBD1 (5 bases). Trimming took off 1 base at V and 5 bases at J, with 14 bases between the two ends. Germline-derived CDR1 and CDR2 are SGHVS and FQNEAQ. The CDR3 loop spans 15 amino acids. The CDR3, as DNA: TGTGCCAGCAGCTTAGAGGGGCTCCCCGAGTATGGCTACACCTTC. Amino acids: CASSLEGLPEYGYTF.

The CDR3 DNA reads as TGTGCCAGCAGTTATGGTAGTTGGGAGACCCAGTACTTC. Encoded protein: CASSYGSWETQYF. V gene TRBV6-5 combines with J gene TRBJ2-5; D gene ambiguous. Germline CDR1 is MNHEY and CDR2 is SVGAGI. The CDR3 has 13 amino acids. With 3 bases removed from V and 5 bases from J, the gap between germline ends came to 10 bases.

This chain's CDR3 is CASSPPSGNTIYF. CDR3 nucleotide sequence: TGTGCCAGCAGTCCCCCGTCGGGAAACACCATATATTTT. The V call is TRBV5-8, the J call TRBJ1-3; D remains ambiguous. Trimming shortened V by 5 bases and J by 4 bases, and 10 bases separated the two germline ends. Germline assignment: CDR1 SGHTS and CDR2 YDEGEE. This CDR3 spans 13 amino acids.

This chain joins TRBV28 and TRBJ2-1; tentative D call: TRBD2 (6 bases). The germline CDR1 and CDR2 sequences are MDHEN and SYDVKM. Trimming pared 6 bases from V and 10 bases from J, leaving 10 bases between. The CDR3 consists of 11 residues. CDR3 coding DNA: TGTGCCAGCAGAAATAGCGGAGAGCAGTTCTTC. This sequence encodes CASRNSGEQFF.

The V call is TRBV28, the J call TRBJ1-3; no clear D. The CDR3 runs 12 residues. The germline V gene encodes CDR1 MDHEN and CDR2 SYDVKM. Trimming pared 6 bases from V and 1 base from J, leaving 4 bases between. CDR3 coding DNA: TGTGCCAGCAGCCGGTCTGGAAACACCATATATTTT. This sequence encodes CASSRSGNTIYF.

The rearrangement links TRBV5-1 to TRBJ2-3; 9 nucleotides match TRBD1. CDR1 and CDR2 (germline): SGHRS, YFSETQ. V lost 4 bases, J lost 7 bases, and 13 bases stayed unmatched. This CDR3 comprises 16 residues. The CDR3 coding sequence is TGCGCCAGCAGCCCCGGCCCGACAGGGGGAGGAAATACGCAGTATTTT. The encoded protein is CASSPGPTGGGNTQYF.